Listed below are T cell receptor beta chains from one sample, sequenced in a study of T cells in Graves' hyperthyroidism and ophthalmopathy. Via MiXCR, TCRdb re-called the multiplex PCR reads, giving one row per CDR3 protein. The data hold about 560,000 distinct CDR3 sequences, with approximately 15% observed a single time. The specimen was blood. These TCRs come from a young woman with Graves' hyperthyroidism. The CDR3 runs from the conserved cysteine through the conserved F or W. D genes are given only for firm matches. Size is omitted from some rows. Given values are once, few, many or a class for expanded clones.

>.|TRBJ2-1|.|TRBV19
CASSGLALSYNEQFF
TGTGCCAGTAGTGGGCTAGCGTTATCCTACAATGAGCAGTTCTTC
>.|TRBJ2-5|many|TRBV15
CATSRGTAYQETQYF
TGTGCCACCAGCCGGGGGACAGCGTACCAAGAGACCCAGTACTTC
>.|TRBJ1-2|few|TRBV28
CASSPTRANYGYTF
TGTGCCAGCAGCCCCACAAGGGCTAACTATGGCTACACCTTC
>TRBD1|TRBJ2-5|few|TRBV6-1
CAGGRTGEIQYF
TGTGCCGGCGGCCGGACAGGGGAAATCCAGTACTTC
>TRBD1|TRBJ2-7|.|TRBV5-8
CASSWGQGATQYF
TGTGCCAGCAGCTGGGGACAGGGGGCGACGCAGTACTTC
>.|TRBJ2-2|few|TRBV7-2
CASSSRPGELFF
TGTGCCAGCAGCTCCCGACCCGGGGAGCTGTTTTTT
>.|TRBJ1-5|.|TRBV5-8
CASSLVGYNQPQHF
TGTGCCAGCAGCTTGGTTGGCTACAATCAGCCCCAGCATTTT
>.|TRBJ2-1|many|TRBV20-1
CSADTRSSYNEQFF
TGCAGTGCCGACACCCGTAGCTCCTACAATGAGCAGTTCTTC
>TRBD1|TRBJ2-7|.|TRBV19
CASSPTGGYYEQYF
TGTGCCAGTAGTCCCACAGGGGGGTACTACGAGCAGTACTTC
>.|TRBJ1-6|many|TRBV3-1
CASSQVPDRPLHF
TGTGCCAGCAGCCAAGTTCCCGACCGACCCCTCCACTTT
>.|TRBJ2-7|once|TRBV9
CASSVGQTLDEQYF
TGTGCCAGCAGCGTAGGGCAGACTCTAGACGAGCAGTACTTC
>.|TRBJ1-6|.|TRBV28
CAGSSPGSSYNSPLHF
TGTGCCGGCAGTTCACCAGGAAGCTCCTATAATTCACCCCTCCACTTT
>.|TRBJ2-5|once|TRBV5-5
CASSFQGSETQYF
TGTGCCAGCAGCTTTCAGGGCTCTGAGACCCAGTACTTC
>.|TRBJ2-1|.|TRBV12-3/TRBV12-4
CASRPRTKTTPEHEQFF
TGTGCCAGCAGGCCCCGAACGAAGACTACCCCCGAACATGAGCAGTTCTTC
>TRBD1|TRBJ1-2|many|TRBV15
CATSPTPDRGRGYTF
TGTGCCACCAGCCCCACTCCTGACAGGGGTAGAGGCTACACCTTC
>TRBD1|TRBJ1-2|many|TRBV24-1
CATSGSGTGDGYTF
TGTGCCACCAGTGGATCTGGGACAGGGGATGGCTACACCTTC
>TRBD2|TRBJ2-4|few|TRBV5-1
CASSSSGSKGGNIQYF
TGCGCCAGCAGCTCTAGCGGGAGTAAAGGGGGCAACATTCAGTACTTC
>.|TRBJ2-1|many|TRBV7-2
CASSSTASAANEQFF
TGTGCCAGCAGCTCGACCGCTAGCGCCGCCAATGAGCAGTTCTTC
>.|TRBJ2-1|many|TRBV7-9
CASSSRGDEQFF
TGTGCCAGCAGCAGTAGGGGGGATGAGCAGTTCTTC
>TRBD2|TRBJ2-5|.|TRBV7-3
CAGSLAGSETQYF
TGTGCCGGCAGCTTAGCGGGGAGCGAGACCCAGTACTTC
>TRBD2|TRBJ2-1|many|TRBV14
CASSPLSLAGSAEQFF
TGTGCCAGCAGCCCCCTCAGCCTAGCGGGGTCGGCTGAGCAGTTCTTC
>TRBD2|TRBJ2-5|many|TRBV12-3/TRBV12-4
CASSFSGEGETQYF
TGTGCCAGCAGTTTTTCGGGGGAGGGGGAGACCCAGTACTTC
>TRBD2|TRBJ2-3|few|TRBV2
CASIGGSGGFSTDTQYF
TGTGCCAGCATTGGAGGAAGCGGGGGTTTCTCCACAGATACGCAGTATTTT
>.|TRBJ2-3|many|TRBV20-1
CSAPASSNTQYF
TGCAGTGCCCCCGCATCTTCAAATACGCAGTATTTT
>.|TRBJ1-6|many|TRBV28
CASSSPGSSYNSPLHF
TGTGCCAGCAGTTCACCAGGGAGCTCCTATAATTCACCCCTCCACTTT
>TRBD1|TRBJ1-6|many|TRBV20-1
CSARSGTGMNSPLHF
TGCAGTGCTAGATCCGGGACAGGGATGAATTCACCCCTCCACTTT
>TRBD1|TRBJ1-2|few|TRBV5-4
CASSRDSANYGYTF
TGTGCCAGCAGCCGGGACAGCGCTAACTATGGCTACACCTTC
>.|TRBJ2-1|once|TRBV5-1
CASSRGGWGEGNEQFF
TGCGCCAGCAGCCGGGGCGGGTGGGGTGAGGGCAATGAGCAGTTCTTC
>TRBD1|TRBJ2-5|many|TRBV12-3/TRBV12-4
CASSLRQGLSETQYF
TGTGCCAGCAGTCTCCGACAGGGTCTATCAGAGACCCAGTACTTC
>TRBD2|TRBJ2-2|few|TRBV27
CASSSRTSGRAGELFF
TGTGCCAGCAGTTCCCGGACTAGCGGGAGAGCCGGGGAGCTGTTTTTT
>.|TRBJ2-7|many|TRBV5-1
CASSETGRPSSYEQYF
TGCGCCAGCAGCGAGACCGGGAGACCGAGCTCCTACGAGCAGTACTTC
>.|TRBJ2-3|many|TRBV11-2
CASSLMGFYSDTQYF
TGTGCCAGCAGCTTAATGGGGTTTTATTCAGATACGCAGTATTTT
>TRBD2|TRBJ2-5|few|TRBV29-1
CSVEGREGSQKETQYF
TGCAGCGTTGAAGGGCGGGAGGGTTCTCAAAAAGAGACCCAGTACTTC